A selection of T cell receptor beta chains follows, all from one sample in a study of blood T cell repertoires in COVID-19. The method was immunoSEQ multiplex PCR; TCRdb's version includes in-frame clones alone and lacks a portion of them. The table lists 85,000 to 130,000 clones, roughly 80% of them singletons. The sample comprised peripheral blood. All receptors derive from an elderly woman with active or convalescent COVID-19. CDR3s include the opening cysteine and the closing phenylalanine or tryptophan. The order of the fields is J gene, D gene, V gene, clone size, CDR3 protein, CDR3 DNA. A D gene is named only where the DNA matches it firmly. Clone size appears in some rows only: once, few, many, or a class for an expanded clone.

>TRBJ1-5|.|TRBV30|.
CAWSGGGRVQPQHF
TGTGCCTGGAGTGGGGGGGGGCGAGTGCAGCCCCAGCATTTT
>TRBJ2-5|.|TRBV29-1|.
CSVERQETQYF
TGCAGCGTTGAACGTCAAGAGACCCAGTACTTC
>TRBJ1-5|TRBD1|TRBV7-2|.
CASSLDRGGGQPQHF
TGTGCCAGCAGCCTAGACAGGGGAGGAGGTCAGCCCCAGCATTTT
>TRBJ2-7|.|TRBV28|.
CASSFRGPPYEQYF
TGTGCCAGCAGTTTCAGGGGACCTCCCTACGAGCAGTACTTC
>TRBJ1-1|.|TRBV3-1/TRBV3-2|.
CASSQSDTEAFF
TGTGCCAGCAGCCAATCAGACACTGAAGCTTTCTTT
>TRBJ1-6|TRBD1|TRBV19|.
CASSVRRDRGSPLHF
TGTGCCAGTAGTGTCCGCCGGGACAGAGGTTCACCCCTCCACTTT
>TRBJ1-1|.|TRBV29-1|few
CSVGGRMNTEAFF
TGCAGCGTTGGCGGGCGGATGAACACTGAAGCTTTCTTT
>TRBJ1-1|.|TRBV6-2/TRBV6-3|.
CASSRPTVEAFF
TGTGCCAGCAGCCGGCCCACAGTTGAAGCTTTCTTT
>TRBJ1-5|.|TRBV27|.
CASSLHNQPQHF
TGTGCCAGCAGTTTACACAATCAGCCCCAGCATTTT
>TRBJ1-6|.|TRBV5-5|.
CASSPEAYSYNSPLHF
TGTGCCAGCAGCCCCGAGGCCTACTCCTATAATTCACCCCTCCACTTT
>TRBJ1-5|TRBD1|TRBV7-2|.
CASSQQGANQPQHF
TGTGCCAGCAGCCAACAGGGGGCCAATCAGCCCCAGCATTTT
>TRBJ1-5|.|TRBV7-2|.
CASSQQGDNQPQHF
TGTGCCAGCAGCCAACAGGGAGACAATCAGCCCCAGCATTTT
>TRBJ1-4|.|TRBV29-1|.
CSARGNGFNEKLFF
TGCAGCGCCCGAGGGAATGGATTTAATGAAAAACTGTTTTTT
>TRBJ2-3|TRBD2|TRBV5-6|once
CASSLGLAGTDTQYF
TGTGCCAGCAGCCTAGGACTAGCGGGCACAGATACGCAGTATTTT
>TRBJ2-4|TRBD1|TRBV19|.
CASSSPRGTGRAKNIQYF
TGTGCCAGTAGTTCCCCCCGGGGGACAGGGAGAGCCAAAAACATTCAGTACTTC
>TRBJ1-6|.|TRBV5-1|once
CASSLDHGNSPLHF
TGCGCCAGCAGCTTGGATCACGGTAATTCACCCCTCCACTTT
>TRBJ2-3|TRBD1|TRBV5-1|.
CASSFRGQKDTQYF
TGCGCCAGCAGCTTCAGGGGGCAGAAAGATACGCAGTATTTT
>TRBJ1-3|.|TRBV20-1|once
CSASFSSGNTIYF
TGCAGTGCTAGTTTTAGCTCTGGAAACACCATATATTTT
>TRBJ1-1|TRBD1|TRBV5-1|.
CASSPKQGVNTEAFF
TGCGCCAGCAGCCCAAAACAGGGGGTGAACACTGAAGCTTTCTTT
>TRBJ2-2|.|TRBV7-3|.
CASSLTGSGELFF
TGTGCCAGCAGCTTGACAGGTTCCGGGGAGCTGTTTTTT
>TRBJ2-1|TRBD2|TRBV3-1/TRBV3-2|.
CASSQDLAGRDEQFF
TGTGCCAGCAGCCAAGATCTAGCGGGGCGGGATGAGCAGTTCTTC
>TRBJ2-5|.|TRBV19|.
CASSTTEPMYQETQYF
TGTGCCAGTAGTACAACAGAACCAATGTACCAAGAGACCCAGTACTTC
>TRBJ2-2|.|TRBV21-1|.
CASSKPSGTNTGELFF
TGTGCCAGCAGCAAACCTAGCGGGACGAACACCGGGGAGCTGTTTTTT
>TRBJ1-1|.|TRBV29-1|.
CSVGSTLNTEAFF
TGCAGCGTTGGCTCGACACTGAACACTGAAGCTTTCTTT
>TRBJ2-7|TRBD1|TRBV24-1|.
CATSSTGGSYEQYF
TGTGCCACCAGTTCAACAGGGGGATCCTACGAGCAGTACTTC
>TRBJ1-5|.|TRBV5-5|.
CASSLRDGGFSGLHQPQHF
TGTGCCAGCAGCTTGAGGGACGGGGGTTTTAGCGGGCTCCATCAGCCCCAGCATTTT
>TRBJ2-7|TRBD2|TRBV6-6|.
CASSSERLAGAYEQYF
TGTGCCAGCAGTTCCGAGCGACTAGCGGGGGCCTACGAGCAGTACTTC
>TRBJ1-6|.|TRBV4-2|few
CASSQDRQDSPLHF
TGTGCCAGCAGCCAAGATCGACAGGATTCACCCCTCCACTTT
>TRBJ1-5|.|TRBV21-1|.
CASTTGCGRDNQPQHF
TGTGCCAGCACAACCGGATGTGGACGGGACAATCAGCCCCAGCATTTT
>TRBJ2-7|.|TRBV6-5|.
CASSYLGRAALGEQYF
TGTGCCAGCAGTTACTTAGGCCGAGCGGCGTTGGGAGAGCAGTACTTC
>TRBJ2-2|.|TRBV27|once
CASSFLNTGELFF
TGTGCCAGCAGTTTCCTCAACACCGGGGAGCTGTTTTTT
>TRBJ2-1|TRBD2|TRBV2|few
CASRLSGGANEQFF
TGTGCCAGCAGACTTAGCGGGGGGGCCAATGAGCAGTTCTTC
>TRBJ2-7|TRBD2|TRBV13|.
CASSTRRGGGIHEQYF
TGTGCCAGCAGCACTCGCCGGGGCGGGGGGATCCACGAGCAGTACTTC
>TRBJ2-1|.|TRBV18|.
CASSRRDSSSYNEQFF
TGTGCCAGCTCGCGCCGGGACTCCAGCTCCTACAATGAGCAGTTCTTC
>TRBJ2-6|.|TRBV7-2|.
CASRTTGGANVLTF
TGTGCCAGCCGAACGACGGGGGGGGCCAACGTCCTGACTTTC
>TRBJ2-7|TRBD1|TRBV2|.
CASVGTAGDEQYF
TGTGCCAGCGTTGGGACAGCCGGGGACGAGCAGTACTTC
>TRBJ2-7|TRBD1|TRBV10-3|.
CAISESFGTGGAGRSYEQYF
TGTGCCATCAGTGAATCTTTCGGGACAGGGGGCGCAGGACGGTCCTACGAGCAGTACTTC